Below, 17 T cell receptor beta chains from the same sample are listed, as sequenced in a study of CD8+ T cells in alopecia areata. TCR sequencing used cDNA made by reverse transcription of extracted RNA. The table came from immunoSEQ multiplex PCR; TCRdb's copy has only in-frame clones and leaves some out. Here the sample spans about 190,000 clones, about 60% being singletons. Indicated treatment: oral pan-JAK inhibitor, 5-10 mg twice daily. This specimen consisted of CD4+ T cells sorted from blood, obtained at week 4, from a patient treated with tofacitinib. The receptors shown here come from a human donor with alopecia areata.

The CDR3 reads CASSPSGRGNIQYF. CDR3 bases: TGTGCCAGCAGCCCTTCGGGGCGAGGAAACATTCAGTACTTC. This chain uses TRBV9 with TRBJ2-4, with D possibly called TRBD1 or TRBD2 (5 bases each). The CDR3 contains 14 residues. Germline lookup yields CDR1 SGDLS and CDR2 YYNGEE. The V gene lost 4 bases and the J gene lost 6 bases, with 14 bases spanning the gap.

The CDR3 protein is CASSQDPDQPQHF. In DNA form, the CDR3 reads TGCGCCAGCAGCCAAGATCCCGATCAGCCCCAGCATTTT. The chain uses TRBV4-1 and TRBJ1-5, with D unclear. CDR1 MGHRA and CDR2 YSYEKL come from the germline V gene. This CDR3 spans 13 amino acids. V dropped 0 bases and J dropped 5 bases, with 5 bases sitting between them.

The chain employs TRBV10-3 and TRBJ2-5; 8 bases map to TRBD2. The CDR3 is made up of 14 amino acids. From germline, CDR1 is ENHRY and CDR2 SYGVKD. J lost 2 bases, V lost 5 bases, and 4 bases had no gene match. The CDR3 nucleotides read TGTGCCATCAGTACGGGAGGGCGACAAGAGACCCAGTACTTC. Translating it yields CAISTGGRQETQYF.

The gene calls are TRBV29-1 and TRBJ2-2; D is possibly TRBD2 (5 bases). This CDR3 spans 14 amino acids. Trimming took 6 bases from V and 7 from J, leaving 18 bases between them. Looked up from germline, CDR1 is SQVTM and CDR2 is ANQGSEA. The CDR3 reads CSVGRTEGGGELFF. The CDR3 DNA is TGCAGCGTAGGACGAACAGAGGGTGGCGGGGAGCTGTTTTTT.

The V call is TRBV5-4, the J call TRBJ2-1; D uncertain. V dropped 3 bases and J dropped 5 bases, with 9 bases sitting between them. The CDR3 length is 13 residues. Germline assignment: CDR1 SGHNT and CDR2 YYREEE (reference sequence). The CDR3 sequence: CASSSVVNNEQFF. CDR3 in DNA: TGTGCCAGCAGCTCCGTAGTGAACAATGAGCAGTTCTTC.

The chain has TRBV27 and TRBJ2-1; no clear D. V lost 6 bases to trimming and J lost 4 bases, with 10 bases between them. Germline lookup yields CDR1 MNHEY and CDR2 SMNVEV (reference sequence). The CDR3 sequence is 13 residues long. The CDR3: CASRRLTYNEQFF. The CDR3 nucleotides read TGTGCCAGCAGGCGTTTAACTTACAATGAGCAGTTCTTC.

This chain links TRBV7-9 with TRBJ1-1; D is ambiguous. Germline assignment: CDR1 SEHNR and CDR2 FQNEAQ (reference sequence). There are 16 residues in the CDR3. Trimming took off 1 base at V and 0 bases at J, with 12 bases between the two ends. The CDR3 region is CASSLGFSVMNTEAFF. The CDR3 bases are TGTGCCAGCAGCTTAGGTTTTTCGGTAATGAACACTGAAGCTTTCTTT.

Of note for this clone: The identical CDR3 is also encoded by other nucleotide sequences in the sample. This chain joins TRBV7-9 and TRBJ2-2; TRBD2 is a possible D gene (6 bases). The CDR3 length is 14 residues. V was trimmed by 3 bases and J by 4 bases, leaving 9 bases between them. Germline V gene data show CDR1 as SEHNR and CDR2 as FQNEAQ (reference sequence). The CDR3 DNA reads TGTGCCAGCAGCTTGGGACTTAGCACCGGGGAGCTGTTTTTT. Translating gives CASSLGLSTGELFF.

The chain is built from TRBV29-1 and TRBJ2-3, with TRBD2 matching 7 bases. Germline V lookup: CDR1 SQVTM, CDR2 ANQGSEA. The CDR3 has 15 amino acids. J was trimmed by 0 bases and V by 3 bases; bases with no gene match: 6. CDR3 DNA sequence: TGCAGCGTTGAGGGGCCTAGCGGTAGCACAGATACGCAGTATTTT. Its protein is CSVEGPSGSTDTQYF.

This rearrangement joins TRBV29-1 to TRBJ2-3; D gene unclear. The CDR3 spans 13 residues. Between the trimmed V and J ends, which lost 4 bases and 4 bases, there was a span of 12 bases. CDR1 is SQVTM, CDR2 ANQGSEA, per germline. The CDR3, as DNA: TGCAGCGTTGTCTCTGGGTCTGCAGATACGCAGTATTTT. This gives the protein CSVVSGSADTQYF.

The chain carries TRBV6-5 and TRBJ2-1; 10 bases fit TRBD1. CDR3 length: 13 residues. V dropped 7 bases and J dropped 7; count of bases not matched to a gene: 4. Germline V gene data show CDR1 as MNHEY and CDR2 as SVGAGI. The CDR3 reads CASKRQGANEQFF. As DNA, the CDR3 is TGTGCCAGCAAGAGACAGGGGGCAAATGAGCAGTTCTTC.

The V and J genes are TRBV23-1 and TRBJ2-5; 7 bases agree with TRBD1. TRBV23-1 is placed among ORFs of uncertain function. Trimming took 2 bases from V and 1 from J; bases not matched to a gene: 4. The CDR3 contains 15 residues. The CDR3 protein is CASSQGRTGQETQYF. The CDR3 bases are TGCGCCAGCAGTCAAGGACGGACAGGCCAAGAGACCCAGTACTTC.

This clone has only a few counts. This chain uses TRBV2 with TRBJ2-7; D may be TRBD2 (5 bases). The CDR3 spans 15 residues. Trimming cost V 3 bases and J 4 bases, with 16 bases left between them. The V gene's germline CDR1 is SNHLY and CDR2 FYNNEI. CDR3 DNA: TGTGCCAGCAGTGAGGGTCTGGTCAGCGGTTACGAGCAGTACTTC. Protein: CASSEGLVSGYEQYF.

The rearrangement uses TRBV30 and TRBJ1-5, with D possibly being TRBD1 (5 bases). The CDR3 extends over 15 amino acids. The ends were cut back, 0 bases at V and 2 bases at J, with 11 bases in the middle. From germline, CDR1 is GTSNPN and CDR2 SVGIG (reference sequence). CDR3 sequence (DNA): TGTGCCTGGAGTGTAAGGGGAATCGGCAATCAGCCCCAGCATTTT. It is translated as CAWSVRGIGNQPQHF.

This clone came up a few times. The genes are TRBV25-1 and TRBJ2-5; no reliable D call. V was trimmed by 6 bases and J by 4 bases, leaving 15 bases between them. The CDR3 is 14 amino acids. The germline V gene encodes CDR1 MGHDK and CDR2 SYGVNS. CDR3 sequence (DNA): TGTGCCAGCAGCCGGTCAGGTGCTCCAGAGACCCAGTACTTC. Its protein is CASSRSGAPETQYF.

This clone has a handful of counts. This rearrangement joins TRBV29-1 to TRBJ2-7, with D possibly matching TRBD2 (6 bases). V lost 4 bases and J 2 bases, leaving 9 bases between the germline ends. Germline loops: CDR1 SQVTM, CDR2 ANQGSEA. This CDR3 is built from 12 residues. The CDR3 DNA reads as TGCAGCGTTGTAGCGGATGCCTACGAGCAGTACTTC. Translation gives CSVVADAYEQYF.

The V gene is TRBV29-1, the J gene TRBJ2-1, with TRBD2 identical over 9 bases. The germline CDR1 and CDR2 sequences are SQVTM and ANQGSEA. This CDR3 region has 16 residues. Trimming took 3 bases from V and 10 from J; bases not matched to a gene: 16. The CDR3 coding sequence is TGCAGCGTTGATCTCGGCCGATTAGGGACTAGCCACGAGCAGTTCTTC. This gives the protein CSVDLGRLGTSHEQFF.